This entry concerns a single TCR beta chain. It lacks a known antigen. No much larger clone exists at a distance of one base, and base qualities are not known. The donors belonged to the validation cohort of about 110 subjects, which was separate from the approximately 610-subject first cohort. This sample is part of a study of cytomegalovirus exposure and HLA in healthy donors (dated by TCRdb to 2017 to 2019). Regarding the research as a whole: The 666 repertoires of the first cohort and the roughly 110 validation repertoires were produced on the same platform, according to a later analysis. To predict cytomegalovirus infection status, the study brought together high-throughput TCR immunosequencing, statistical association of individual TCRs with disease status, and machine learning. In addition to the first cohort of approximately 650 subjects, a separate validation cohort of 100 to 150 different subjects was used. The study aimed to test whether cataloging public T cell receptors could reveal signatures of past pathogen exposure. The paper as a whole reports these results and caveats: A few of the identified cytomegalovirus-associated TCR beta chains were confirmed in vitro to be specific for cytomegalovirus antigens. The classifier was reported to diagnose cytomegalovirus status with high specificity and sensitivity in both the original and validation cohorts. A later analysis had no HLA typing for the validation cohort, so co-occurrence there was scored across all 130 or so repertoires. The study listed 150 to 200 TCR beta chains as associated with cytomegalovirus. Subsequent analysis determined that TCRs grouped into clusters in the first cohort also showed a tendency toward co-occurrence across the roughly 110 validation repertoires, and 85% to 95% of cluster scores exceeded 0. The authors suggested that the approach could potentially be generalized to other disease states and immunological phenotypes. While some public TCRs were present in many individuals, most TCR sequences turned up only very rarely across donors.

The CDR3 covers 13 residues, taking in both the cysteine and the phenylalanine. CDR3 DNA only is kept here, 39 bases in frame from base 1. From a lookup of the germline V gene, CDR1 and CDR2 are SGHRS and YFSETQ. Trimming at the junction amounts to 4 bases on V and 1 base on J, and the germline ends lie 8 bases apart. The library came from the immunoSEQ multiplex PCR assay. The paper's data handling went like this. A statistical classification framework was developed to diagnose cytomegalovirus status using the catalog of TCR beta chain sequences. TCRdb took this table from immuneACCESS and kept in-frame rearrangements with V and J called. Such tables lack part of the clones; where checked against another copy, unresolved V genes explain under half of the gap, and the rest is unexplained. V, J and clone size are those of that table, while D and trimming were read from the DNA. The sample profile shows about 160,000 clones; around four fifths of them were found once. Of the sample, around 2% is held by the ten largest clones.

Here the chain combines TRBV5-1 and TRBJ2-5; TRBD1 is a possible D gene, resting on 6 matching bases. What was sequenced was PBMCs. This TCR came from a young man in good health and CMV-seropositive. CDR3 region: CASSVTGQETQYF. The nucleotide sequence reads TGCGCCAGCAGCGTGACAGGCCAAGAGACCCAGTACTTC.